These 14 T cell receptor beta chains came from one sample sequenced in a study of identical twins. TCRdb fed the 5' RACE reads into MiXCR, producing one record per CDR3 protein. The sample lists 280,000 or so distinct CDR3 sequences, less than 9% seen once, with about 2.1% in the top ten. Another study also made use of these data, one on yellow fever vaccine responses in identical twins.

Specimen: memory (CD45RO+) T cells sorted from blood. These receptors were taken from a woman aged 18-35 years in good health.

In its sample, this clonotype was seen many times. The rearrangement uses TRBV10-3 and TRBJ2-1, with D possibly TRBD2 on 6 matching bases. CDR1 is ENHRY and CDR2 is SYGVKD in the germline V gene. The V and J ends lost 11 bases and 1 base respectively, with 21 bases between them. The CDR3 sequence is 16 residues long. The CDR3 spells CAARGERVPSYNEQFF. CDR3 bases: TGTGCCGCGCGGGGAGAGCGGGTCCCATCCTACAATGAGCAGTTCTTC.

This clonotype was seen many times. The genes are TRBV6-1 and TRBJ1-1, with D tentatively TRBD1 (6 bases). CDR3 length equals 15 residues. Germline values: CDR1 MNHNS, CDR2 SASEGT. V was shortened by 5 bases and J by 1 base, with 14 bases between the two germline ends. CDR3 DNA: TGTGCCAGCAGTACCCTACAGGGCACGAACACTGAAGCTTTCTTT. It encodes CASSTLQGTNTEAFF.

This chain uses TRBV6-4 with TRBJ2-3; 10 bases are shared with TRBD1. J gave up 0 bases and V 6 bases, and 3 bases lay outside the gene matches. CDR3 length equals 15 residues. Germline loops: CDR1 MRHNA, CDR2 SNTAGT. The CDR3 here is CASSEGQGSTDTQYF. In DNA form, the CDR3 reads TGTGCCAGCAGCGAGGGACAGGGGAGCACAGATACGCAGTATTTT.

The chain recombines TRBV15 with TRBJ2-1; 7 positions match TRBD1. Germline lookup yields CDR1 LNHNV and CDR2 YYDKDF (reference sequence). V was pared by 3 bases and J by 6 bases, with 14 bases of the junction left unmatched. The CDR3 runs to 17 residues. DNA of the CDR3: TGTGCCACCAGCAGCATTACTTTCACAGGGGTTATCAATGAGCAGTTCTTC. Its translation: CATSSITFTGVINEQFF.

This clonotype was detected only a few times. This rearrangement joins TRBV12-3 or TRBV12-4 to TRBJ1-3, with 10 nucleotides matching TRBD1. Trimming at V came to 3 bases and at J to 8 bases, leaving 4 bases not matched to a gene. This CDR3 spans 14 amino acids. The chain's CDR3 is CASSLGGTGDTIYF. The DNA for the CDR3 is TGTGCCAGCAGTTTGGGAGGGACAGGGGACACCATATATTTT.

This clonotype was seen a handful of times. The chain has TRBV10-3 and TRBJ1-1; TRBD1 matches 11 bases. This CDR3 region has 17 residues. Losses at the gene ends were 0 bases for V and 10 bases for J; bases not matched to a gene: 13. Germline CDR1 is ENHRY and CDR2 is SYGVKD. The CDR3 sequence is CAISESILVGQGALAFF. The CDR3 DNA reads TGTGCCATCAGTGAGTCGATACTAGTAGGACAGGGGGCTTTAGCTTTCTTT.

J is TRBJ2-2 and V is TRBV10-3, with D possibly TRBD1 on 5 matching bases. V shed 7 bases and J shed 4 bases, with 13 bases lying between them. The CDR3 spans 14 residues. The germline V gene encodes CDR1 ENHRY and CDR2 SYGVKD. The CDR3 bases are TGTGCCATCACCTCCAGGGAAAGCACCGGGGAGCTGTTTTTT. It translates to CAITSRESTGELFF.

This clonotype was detected many times. The gene calls are TRBV6-5 and TRBJ1-2, with 9 bases matching TRBD1. V trimming: 0 bases; J trimming: 2 bases; junction bases outside the gene matches: 7. The germline gives CDR1 MNHEY, CDR2 SVGAGI. The CDR3 has 17 residues. The CDR3 spells CASSYSSGTGINYGYTF. Here the CDR3 DNA reads TGTGCCAGCAGTTACTCTTCCGGGACAGGGATAAACTATGGCTACACCTTC.

There are a few counts of this clonotype. The genes are TRBV9 and TRBJ1-6, with D possibly TRBD1 on 5 matching bases. CDR3 length: 13 amino acids. Trimming shortened V by 4 bases and J by 11 bases, and 13 bases separated the two germline ends. The germline CDR1 and CDR2 sequences are SGDLS and YYNGEE. Here the CDR3 reads CASSPSEGPPLHF. The CDR3 DNA sequence: TGTGCCAGCAGCCCCTCGGAGGGGCCACCCCTCCACTTT.

The CDR3 spells CASSLRPGLALPDTQYF. CDR3 nucleotides: TGTGCCAGCAGCCTTAGACCCGGACTAGCGTTACCAGATACGCAGTATTTT. V is TRBV7-6 and J is TRBJ2-3, with 9 bases that match TRBD2. J was trimmed by 4 bases and V by 5 bases; bases with no gene match: 13. In germline, CDR1 is SGHVS, CDR2 FNYEAQ. This CDR3 comprises 17 residues.

This clonotype was observed at least ten times. The chain uses TRBV6-2 or TRBV6-3 and TRBJ2-3; 9 nucleotides line up with TRBD2. J was trimmed by 4 bases and V by 5 bases; bases with no gene match: 7. The CDR3 length is 15 residues. Germline V lookup: CDR1 MNHEY, CDR2 SVGEGT. This CDR3 reads CASSRVAGAADTQYF. CDR3 in DNA: TGTGCCAGCAGTCGAGTAGCGGGAGCGGCAGATACGCAGTATTTT.

This rearrangement joins TRBV7-2 to TRBJ2-2; 8 bases agree with TRBD2. This CDR3 comprises 16 residues. From germline, CDR1 is SGHTA and CDR2 FQGNSA. V lost 1 base, J lost 6 bases, and 7 bases stayed unmatched. CDR3: CASSLGSGGASGELFF. Written as DNA, the CDR3 is TGTGCCAGCAGCTTAGGATCGGGGGGGGCCTCCGGGGAGCTGTTTTTT.

This clonotype was counted at least ten times. This chain joins TRBV27 and TRBJ2-1, with D perhaps matching TRBD1 or TRBD2 (5 bases each). This CDR3 is built from 16 residues. Germline loops: CDR1 MNHEY, CDR2 SMNVEV (reference sequence). V gave up 6 bases and J gave up 0 bases, with 15 bases separating them. For the CDR3, the DNA is TGTGCCAGCAGACCAGGGACCCGGAGCTCCTACAATGAGCAGTTCTTC. Its protein is CASRPGTRSSYNEQFF.

This clonotype was seen a handful of times. The J gene is TRBJ2-5, the V gene TRBV20-1; D perhaps matches TRBD2 (6 bases). From germline, CDR1 is DFQATT and CDR2 SNEGSKA (reference sequence). V was shortened by 1 base and J by 1 base, with 16 bases between the two germline ends. CDR3 length equals 16 residues. The CDR3 sequence: CSARGGDGLSQETQYF. Here the CDR3 DNA reads TGCAGTGCTAGAGGTGGGGACGGACTATCCCAAGAGACCCAGTACTTC.